This T cell receptor (beta chain) was retrieved from a study of Ad26.COV2.S vaccination and SARS-CoV-2 variants. TCRdb's table, derived via immunoSEQ multiplex PCR, lists solely in-frame clones and lacks some. In the table there are about 680,000 clones, 70% to 90% of which are singletons. CDR1 and CDR2 from the germline V gene are SGHDT and YYEEEE. The V end lost 3 bases, the J end lost 15 bases, and 16 bases lay between the germline ends. The CDR3 has 12 residues. Treatment noted: about 20 received Ad26.COV2.S at low or high dose, single or two shots; roughly five received placebo; per-sample allocation not given. The investigators took samples on day 63 after the first vaccine or placebo injection.

The origin of this receptor is a person between 18 and 60 years old who received the Ad26.COV2.S COVID-19 vaccine or a placebo. The chain joins TRBV5-6 to TRBJ1-3; unclear D gene. This sample comprised peripheral blood, obtained in a trial of Ad26.COV2.S vaccine versus placebo. The CDR3 nucleotides read TGTGCCAGCAGCTCCCCCCGATCCGGGGAATATTTT. Protein sequence: CASSSPRSGEYF.